Below are 23 T cell receptor beta chains sequenced from a single sample in a study of blood T cell repertoires in COVID-19. Sequencing was performed with immunoSEQ multiplex PCR; in TCRdb, only in-frame clones are kept and a portion is missing. The sample consists of under 200,000 clones, 70% to 90% of them appearing once. The specimen was peripheral blood. All receptors derive from a man in his sixties with active or convalescent COVID-19.

This clone was counted once. The chain uses TRBV19 and TRBJ2-3; D not resolved. V was cut by 5 bases and J by 5 bases, with 11 bases left in between. The germline V gene has CDR1 LNHDA and CDR2 SQIVND (reference sequence). This CDR3 is built from 13 residues. As DNA, the CDR3 is TGTGCCAGTAGTCCTTCGAGGCAAGATACGCAGTATTTT. Protein product: CASSPSRQDTQYF.

The rearrangement uses TRBV19 and TRBJ2-7, with 8 nucleotides matching TRBD1. CDR1 and CDR2 from the germline V gene are LNHDA and SQIVND (reference sequence). This CDR3 has 17 amino acids. The ends lost 1 base at V and 0 bases at J; junction bases unmatched: 8. Here the CDR3 DNA reads TGTGCCAGTAGTATAGGGGAGGACAGGGATCCCTCCTACGAGCAGTACTTC. Encoded protein: CASSIGEDRDPSYEQYF.

This clone has only one observation. This chain connects TRBV24-1 to TRBJ2-1, with D hard to call. The CDR3 spans 14 residues. From germline, CDR1 is KGHDR and CDR2 SFDVKD. The germline V and J ends were trimmed by 1 base and 4 bases, with 7 bases remaining between them. The CDR3 loop is CATSDFAEYNEQFF. The CDR3, as DNA: TGTGCCACCAGTGATTTCGCAGAATACAATGAGCAGTTCTTC.

The V gene is TRBV11-1, the J gene TRBJ2-3; a weak D match, TRBD2 (6 bases). The CDR3 runs to 13 residues. The germline V gene has CDR1 SGHAT and CDR2 FQDESV (reference sequence). V was clipped by 2 bases and J by 4 bases, with 7 bases between them. The CDR3 spells CASSLRRADTQYF. DNA for the CDR3: TGTGCCAGCAGCTTAAGGAGGGCAGATACGCAGTATTTT. Looking up the rest from reference TRBV11-1 and TRBJ2-3 gives the full variable domain: EAEVAQSPRYKITEKSQAVAFWCDPISGHATLYWYRQILGQGPELLVQFQDESVVDDSQLPKDRFSAERLKGVDSTLKIQPAELGDSAMYLCASSLRRADTQYFGPGTRLTVL.

The rearrangement links TRBV7-9 to TRBJ1-1; D possibly corresponds to TRBD1 (5 bases). The CDR3 extends over 13 amino acids. V was trimmed by 11 bases and J by 3 bases, leaving 16 bases between them. The germline CDR1 and CDR2 sequences are SEHNR and FQNEAQ (reference sequence). The CDR3: CALRRGVDTEAFF. The CDR3 DNA reads as TGTGCCCTGAGGAGGGGAGTGGACACTGAAGCTTTCTTT.

J is TRBJ2-1 and V is TRBV20-1; D remains ambiguous. With 2 bases removed from V and 5 bases from J, the gap between germline ends came to 4 bases. CDR3 length: 11 residues. Germline assignment: CDR1 DFQATT and CDR2 SNEGSKA (reference sequence). CDR3 protein: CSARSDNEQFF. The CDR3 bases are TGCAGTGCTAGATCTGACAATGAGCAGTTCTTC.

The chain couples TRBV5-6 to TRBJ2-1, with 11 bases lining up with TRBD2. V trimming: 4 bases; J trimming: 4 bases; junction bases outside the gene matches: 7. CDR1 is SGHDT, CDR2 YYEEEE, per germline. The CDR3 is 16 residues long. Here the CDR3 reads CASSPLSGGVYNEQFF. The CDR3 coding sequence is TGTGCCAGCAGCCCTCTTAGCGGGGGGGTATACAATGAGCAGTTCTTC.

The V gene is TRBV12-3 or TRBV12-4, the J gene TRBJ2-3; possibly TRBD1 for D (5 bases). CDR3 length: 13 residues. Deletions cut 5 bases from V and 2 bases from J, with 8 bases between. In nucleotides, the CDR3 is TGTGCCAGCAGTCCTGGACACACAGATACGCAGTATTTT. Protein sequence: CASSPGHTDTQYF.

The CDR3 DNA sequence: TGTGCTAGTGGTTTGGTGGCTAGCGGGGGGTCGGGCGGGGAGCTGTTTTTT. As protein: CASGLVASGGSGGELFF. The chain employs TRBV12-5 and TRBJ2-2; 11 nucleotides match TRBD2. In germline, CDR1 is LGHNT, CDR2 FRNRAP. Germline trimming cut 0 bases from V and 7 bases from J; bases unmatched to any gene: 7. The CDR3 contains 17 residues.

The J gene is TRBJ1-4, the V gene TRBV5-1; D might be TRBD1 (5 bases). This CDR3 has 14 amino acids. Looked up from germline, CDR1 is SGHRS and CDR2 is YFSETQ. V lost 4 bases, J lost 3 bases, and 10 bases lay in between. The CDR3: CASSPRQSNEKLFF. In nucleotides, the CDR3 is TGCGCCAGCAGCCCTCGACAGTCTAATGAAAAACTGTTTTTT.

The count of this clone is one. The chain joins TRBV5-1 to TRBJ1-6; D is possibly TRBD1 (5 bases). Germline V gene lookup returns CDR1 SGHRS and CDR2 YFSETQ. CDR3 length: 16 residues. Trimming stripped 0 bases from V and 2 bases from J, with 9 bases between. CDR3 in DNA: TGCGCCAGCAGCTTGGCAGGGAACCCCTATAATTCACCCCTCCACTTT. Residues: CASSLAGNPYNSPLHF.

This chain joins TRBV6-6 and TRBJ2-5; 8 bases match TRBD2. The germline V gene encodes CDR1 MNHNY and CDR2 SVGAGI (reference sequence). V gave up 10 bases and J gave up 5 bases; unmatched junction bases: 9. CDR3 length: 13 residues. The DNA of the CDR3 is TGTGCCAACCCGCGGGGGGTTTGGGAGACCCAGTACTTC. Translation gives CANPRGVWETQYF.

This clone was counted a few times. This chain uses TRBV5-4 with TRBJ1-1; D perhaps matches TRBD1 (6 bases). Germline loops: CDR1 SGHNT, CDR2 YYREEE (reference sequence). This CDR3 contains 15 residues. V lost 1 base to trimming and J lost 1 base, with 11 bases between them. CDR3 residues: CASSLRGAPNTEAFF. The CDR3 DNA reads as TGTGCCAGCAGCTTGCGGGGGGCTCCGAACACTGAAGCTTTCTTT.

V is TRBV19 and J is TRBJ2-6; TRBD1 matches 9 bases. Germline-derived CDR1 and CDR2 are LNHDA and SQIVND (reference sequence). J gave up 2 bases and V 7 bases, and 9 bases lay outside the gene matches. The CDR3 runs to 17 residues. CDR3: CASTHGQGITGANVLTF. The CDR3 coding sequence is TGTGCCAGTACCCATGGACAGGGGATCACTGGGGCCAACGTCCTGACTTTC. The full variable domain, its missing parts supplied by reference TRBV19 and TRBJ2-6, is DGGITQSPKYLFRKEGQNVTLSCEQNLNHDAMYWYRQDPGQGLRLIYYSQIVNDFQKGDIAEGYSVSREKKESFPLTVTSAQKNPTAFYLCASTHGQGITGANVLTFGAGSRLTVL.

The chain has TRBV11-2 and TRBJ2-1; the match to TRBD1 covers 9 bases. The CDR3 has 16 residues. Germline-derived CDR1 and CDR2 are SGHAT and FQNNGV. V lost 3 bases to trimming and J lost 9 bases; unmatched junction nucleotides: 12. The CDR3 DNA reads as TGTGCCAGCAGCTTCGTCCCGGGACAGGGTCGCGCTGAGCAGTTCTTC. Protein sequence: CASSFVPGQGRAEQFF.

V usage is TRBV24-1 and J usage is TRBJ2-5, with 7 bases lining up with TRBD1. The CDR3 has 11 amino acids. J gave up 3 bases and V 10 bases, and 1 base lay outside the gene matches. Germline CDR1 is KGHDR and CDR2 is SFDVKD. The CDR3 nucleotides read TGTGCCACTCAGGGGGAAGAGACCCAGTACTTC. It specifies CATQGEETQYF.

The chain links TRBV5-1 to TRBJ2-1, with 7 bases matching TRBD2. V lost 0 bases to trimming and J lost 5 bases; unmatched junction nucleotides: 11. Germline V lookup: CDR1 SGHRS, CDR2 YFSETQ. This CDR3 is built from 17 residues. DNA of the CDR3: TGCGCCAGCAGCTTGGAAAATTGGCGGGGGTCCCACAATGAGCAGTTCTTC. It encodes CASSLENWRGSHNEQFF.

This clone was picked up one time. The genes are TRBV6-5 and TRBJ2-2, with TRBD2 matching 7 bases. CDR1 and CDR2 from the germline V gene are MNHEY and SVGAGI. Germline trimming cut 5 bases from V and 4 bases from J; bases unmatched to any gene: 4. CDR3 length: 14 amino acids. CDR3 sequence (DNA): TGTGCCAGCAGTATTTGGGGGGGCACCGGGGAGCTGTTTTTT. This gives the protein CASSIWGGTGELFF.

This clone is a singleton in its sample. The J gene is TRBJ2-1, the V gene TRBV21-1; TRBD2 reflects the table's D call only, with no check against the DNA. TRBV21-1 is classified as a pseudogene. The CDR3 length is 16 residues. CDR3 in amino acids: CASSTVGTRSYNEQFF. CDR3 sequence (DNA): TGTGCCAGCTCCACAGTGGGGACTCGCTCCTACAATGAGCAGTTCTTC.

The chain couples TRBV6-5 to TRBJ1-5; D remains unclear. V lost 6 bases to trimming and J lost 7 bases, with 10 bases between them. Germline V gene lookup returns CDR1 MNHEY and CDR2 SVGAGI. There are 12 residues in the CDR3. The CDR3 protein is CASRGSGQPQHF. The CDR3 nucleotides are TGTGCCAGCAGGGGTTCGGGGCAGCCCCAGCATTTT.

V usage is TRBV11-3 and J usage is TRBJ1-1; D not certain. This CDR3 region has 14 residues. V was trimmed by 0 bases and J by 1 base, leaving 6 bases between them. The germline V gene has CDR1 SGHNT and CDR2 YENEEA. CDR3 region: CASSLDGTNTEAFF. DNA for the CDR3: TGTGCCAGCAGCTTAGATGGCACGAACACTGAAGCTTTCTTT.

The chain employs TRBV12-3 or TRBV12-4 and TRBJ1-1; 8 bases align to TRBD1. The CDR3 length is 13 residues. Trimming took 0 bases from V and 10 from J; bases not matched to a gene: 4. DNA for the CDR3: TGTGCCAGCAGTTTAGCCCAGGGGGCGAGAGCTTTCTTT. It specifies CASSLAQGARAFF.

V gene TRBV24-1 combines with J gene TRBJ1-6; TRBD1 agrees at 7 bases. Germline V gene sequence: CDR1 KGHDR, CDR2 SFDVKD. V lost 8 bases and J lost 3; bases outside the gene matches: 9. The CDR3 has 16 residues. The DNA for the CDR3 is TGTGCCACCACCACCTATTGGGACAGCTATAATTCACCCCTCCACTTT. Its translation: CATTTYWDSYNSPLHF.